These 13 T cell receptor beta chains were all obtained from the same sample, sequenced in a study of T cells after yellow fever vaccination. Each CDR3 protein is one row after TCRdb ran MiXCR on the 5' RACE reads. The repertoire includes about 22,000 distinct CDR3 sequences, 5.2% of them detected once, and about 19% sits in the top ten. The sample in question was PBMCs, either bulk or a sorted T-cell subset (CD4+, CD8+, memory, or dextramer-sorted; not recorded which), obtained about 49 days after the first yellow fever vaccination. Receptor source: a man younger than 35 who received the YFV17D yellow fever vaccine.

This clonotype was detected ten times or more. The V and J genes are TRBV7-9 and TRBJ1-2, with a weak D call TRBD1 (5 bases). Trimming shortened V by 2 bases and J by 7 bases, and 8 bases separated the two germline ends. The CDR3 has 12 amino acids. Germline V gene lookup returns CDR1 SEHNR and CDR2 FQNEAQ (reference sequence). The CDR3 spells CASSLQGSGYTF. The CDR3 DNA follows: TGTGCCAGCAGCTTACAGGGAAGTGGCTACACCTTC.

Many counts were recorded for this clonotype. The chain recombines TRBV7-9 with TRBJ1-6; the D is unclear. Per germline, CDR1 SEHNR and CDR2 FQNEAQ (reference sequence). The CDR3 is made up of 16 amino acids. V was pared by 1 base and J by 8 bases, with 15 bases between. The CDR3 coding sequence is TGTGCCAGCAGCTTAGGAAGGTCGGGGTCGCATTCACCCCTCCACTTT. The encoded protein is CASSLGRSGSHSPLHF.

By sample fraction, this clonotype is medium-sized. The chain joins TRBV6-4 to TRBJ2-1, with D tentatively TRBD1 (5 bases). V lost 2 bases and J 2 bases, leaving 13 bases between the germline ends. The CDR3 length is 16 residues. Germline V gene data show CDR1 as MRHNA and CDR2 as SNTAGT. CDR3 amino acids: CASSDDDRAPYNEQFF. For the CDR3, the DNA is TGTGCCAGCAGTGACGACGACAGAGCTCCCTACAATGAGCAGTTCTTC.

This clonotype was recorded many times. The chain uses TRBV12-3 or TRBV12-4 and TRBJ1-5; tentative D call: TRBD1 (5 bases). The CDR3 spans 12 residues. Trimming took 4 bases from V and 7 from J, leaving 8 bases between them. CDR3: CASSWTSQPQHF. The DNA for the CDR3 is TGTGCCAGCAGTTGGACAAGCCAGCCCCAGCATTTT.

This clonotype came up many times. CDR3 coding DNA: TGTGCCAGCAGTTTGACAGGGGGACATGGCTACACCTTC. Protein sequence: CASSLTGGHGYTF. This rearrangement joins TRBV12-3 or TRBV12-4 to TRBJ1-2; 9 positions match TRBD1. The CDR3 spans 13 residues. Germline trimming cut 3 bases from V and 6 bases from J; bases unmatched to any gene: 2.

There are many counts of this clonotype. V is TRBV20-1 and J is TRBJ2-2; unclear D gene. There are 13 residues in the CDR3. The germline gives CDR1 DFQATT, CDR2 SNEGSKA (reference sequence). The V end lost 3 bases, the J end lost 4 bases, and 9 bases lay between the germline ends. CDR3 amino acids: CSARAGFTGELFF. In DNA form, the CDR3 reads TGCAGTGCTAGGGCCGGATTCACCGGGGAGCTGTTTTTT.

This clonotype was recorded at least ten times. This chain links TRBV7-3 with TRBJ2-7, with D perhaps matching TRBD2 (6 bases). Trimming removed 1 base from V and 4 bases from J, with 14 bases in between. CDR3 length equals 15 residues. Germline assignment: CDR1 SGHTA and CDR2 FQGTGA. The CDR3 here is CASSLMGGVGYEQYV. The CDR3 DNA follows: TGTGCCAGCAGCTTAATGGGGGGAGTTGGATACGAGCAGTACGTC.

A note on this clonotype: Just one base apart from a much larger clone, this may be a read error. The chain uses TRBV5-1 and TRBJ1-6; D is uncertain. The V end lost 0 bases, the J end lost 10 bases, and 11 bases lay between the germline ends. The germline V gene encodes CDR1 SGHRS and CDR2 YFSETQ. This CDR3 contains 14 residues. The CDR3 nucleotides are TGCGCCAGCAGCTTGGATAGAAGCAAGTCACCCCTCCACTTT. Protein product: CASSLDRSKSPLHF.

This clonotype was picked up many times. V and J are TRBV20-1 and TRBJ1-2; 8 bases align to TRBD1. Germline lookup yields CDR1 DFQATT and CDR2 SNEGSKA (reference sequence). This CDR3 region has 14 residues. V lost 6 bases, J lost 1 base, and 7 bases stayed unmatched. The CDR3 protein is CSAQGAGGNYGYTF. The CDR3, as DNA: TGCAGTGCGCAGGGGGCGGGGGGTAACTATGGCTACACCTTC.

This clonotype was recorded many times. The chain employs TRBV7-9 and TRBJ2-3; D is unresolved. Per germline, CDR1 SEHNR and CDR2 FQNEAQ (reference sequence). The CDR3 is 15 residues long. Deletions cut 3 bases from V and 1 base from J, with 11 bases between. The CDR3 region is CASSFSTGGTDTQYF. DNA for the CDR3: TGTGCCAGCAGCTTTTCTACTGGGGGCACAGATACGCAGTATTTT.

This clonotype was recorded at least ten times. The genes are TRBV5-5 and TRBJ1-1; no clear D gene. The CDR3 totals 13 residues. Germline values: CDR1 SGHKS, CDR2 YYEKEE (reference sequence). Trimming pared 4 bases from V and 2 bases from J, leaving 9 bases between. The CDR3 here is CASSHETNTEAFF. As DNA, the CDR3 is TGTGCCAGCAGCCACGAGACAAACACTGAAGCTTTCTTT. Full variable domain (rest looked up from reference TRBV5-5 and TRBJ1-1): DAGVTQSPTHLIKTRGQQVTLRCSPISGHKSVSWYQQVLGQGPQFIFQYYEKEERGRGNFPDRFSARQFPNYSSELNVNALLLGDSALYLCASSHETNTEAFFGQGTRLTVV.

This clonotype came up many times. This rearrangement joins TRBV27 to TRBJ2-3; 8 bases are shared with TRBD1. Looked up from germline, CDR1 is MNHEY and CDR2 is SMNVEV (reference sequence). The CDR3 consists of 19 residues. After removal of 1 base from V and 4 bases from J, the junction contained 16 bases not matched to a gene. CDR3 sequence reads: CASSLWSARGQVISDTQYF. For the CDR3, the DNA is TGTGCCAGCAGTTTATGGTCGGCTCGGGGACAGGTTATTTCAGATACGCAGTATTTT.

This clonotype was found many times. The chain joins TRBV20-1 to TRBJ2-2; D gene ambiguous. Between the trimmed V and J ends, which lost 3 bases and 7 bases, there was a span of 12 bases. CDR3 length: 13 residues. CDR1 is DFQATT, CDR2 SNEGSKA, per germline (reference sequence). CDR3: CSASNYVDGELFF. CDR3 sequence (DNA): TGCAGTGCTAGTAACTATGTCGACGGGGAGCTGTTTTTT.